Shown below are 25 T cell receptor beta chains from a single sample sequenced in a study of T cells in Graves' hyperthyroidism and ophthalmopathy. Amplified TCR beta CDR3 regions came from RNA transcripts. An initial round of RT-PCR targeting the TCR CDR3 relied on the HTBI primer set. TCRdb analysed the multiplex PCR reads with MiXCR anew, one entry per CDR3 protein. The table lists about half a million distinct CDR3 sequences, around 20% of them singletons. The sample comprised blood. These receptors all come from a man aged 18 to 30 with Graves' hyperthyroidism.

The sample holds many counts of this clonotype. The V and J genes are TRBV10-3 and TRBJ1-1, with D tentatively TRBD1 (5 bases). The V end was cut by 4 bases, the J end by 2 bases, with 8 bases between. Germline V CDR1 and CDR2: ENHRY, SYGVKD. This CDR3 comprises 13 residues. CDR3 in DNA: TGTGCCATCAGTGGGGGCGGAAACACTGAAGCTTTCTTT. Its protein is CAISGGGNTEAFF.

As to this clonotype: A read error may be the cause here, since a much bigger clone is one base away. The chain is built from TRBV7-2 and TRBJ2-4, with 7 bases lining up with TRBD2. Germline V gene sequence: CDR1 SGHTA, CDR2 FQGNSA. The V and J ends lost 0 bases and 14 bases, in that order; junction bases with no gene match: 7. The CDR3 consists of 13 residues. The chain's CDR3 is CASSLATGEGKYF. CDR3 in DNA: TGTGCCAGCAGCTTAGCAACTGGGGAGGGCAAGTACTTC. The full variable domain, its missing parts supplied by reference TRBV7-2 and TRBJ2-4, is GAGVSQSPSNKVTEKGKDVELRCDPISGHTALYWYRQSLGQGLEFLIYFQGNSAPDKSGLPSDRFSAERTGGSVSTLTIQRTQQEDSAVYLCASSLATGEGKYFGAGTRLSVL.

The CDR3 reads CASSQLGQVNYEQYF. In DNA, the CDR3 is TGTGCCAGCAGCCAATTGGGACAGGTGAACTACGAGCAGTACTTC. The chain combines TRBV7-2 with TRBJ2-7, with 8 bases aligning to TRBD1. Trimming at V came to 5 bases and at J to 3 bases, leaving 9 bases not matched to a gene. This CDR3 contains 15 residues. In germline, CDR1 is SGHTA, CDR2 FQGNSA.

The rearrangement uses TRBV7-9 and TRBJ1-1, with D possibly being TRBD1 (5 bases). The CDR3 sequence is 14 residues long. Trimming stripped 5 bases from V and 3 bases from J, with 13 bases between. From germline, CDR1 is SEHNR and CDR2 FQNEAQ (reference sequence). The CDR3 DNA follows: TGTGCCAGCAGCCCGTGGGGCCAGTACACTGAAGCTTTCTTT. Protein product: CASSPWGQYTEAFF.

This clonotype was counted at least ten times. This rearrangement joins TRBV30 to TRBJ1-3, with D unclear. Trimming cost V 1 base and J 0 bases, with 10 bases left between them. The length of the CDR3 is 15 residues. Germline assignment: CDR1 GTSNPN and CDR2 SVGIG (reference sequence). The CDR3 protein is CAWSEDWSSGNTIYF. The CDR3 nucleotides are TGTGCCTGGAGTGAGGACTGGAGCTCTGGAAACACCATATATTTT.

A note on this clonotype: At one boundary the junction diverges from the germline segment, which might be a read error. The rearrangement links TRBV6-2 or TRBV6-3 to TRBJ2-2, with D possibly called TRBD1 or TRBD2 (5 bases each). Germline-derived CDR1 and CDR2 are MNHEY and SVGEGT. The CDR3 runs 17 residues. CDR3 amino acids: CASSYSGTFKRTGEPLF. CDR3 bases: TGTGCCAGCAGTTACTCGGGGACGTTTAAACGGACCGGGGAGCCGCTTTTT.

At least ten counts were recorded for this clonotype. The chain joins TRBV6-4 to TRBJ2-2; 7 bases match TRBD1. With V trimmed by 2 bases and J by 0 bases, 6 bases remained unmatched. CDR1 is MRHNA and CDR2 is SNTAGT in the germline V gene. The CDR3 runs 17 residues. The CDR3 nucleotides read TGTGCCAGCAGTGACCCGGGACAGATCGCGAACACCGGGGAGCTGTTTTTT. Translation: CASSDPGQIANTGELFF.

The CDR3 sequence is CSGWEVGYEQYF. DNA for the CDR3: TGCAGCGGCTGGGAGGTTGGCTACGAGCAGTACTTC. This chain connects TRBV29-1 to TRBJ2-7, with a tentative D call TRBD2 (6 bases). The CDR3 consists of 12 residues. Germline V lookup: CDR1 SQVTM, CDR2 ANQGSEA. Trimming pared 7 bases from V and 3 bases from J, leaving 13 bases between.

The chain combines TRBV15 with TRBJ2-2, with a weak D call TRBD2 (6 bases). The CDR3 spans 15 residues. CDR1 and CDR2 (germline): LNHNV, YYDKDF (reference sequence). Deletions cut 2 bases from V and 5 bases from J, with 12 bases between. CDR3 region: CATSRFREVTGELFF. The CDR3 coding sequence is TGTGCCACCAGCAGATTCAGGGAGGTGACCGGGGAGCTGTTTTTT.

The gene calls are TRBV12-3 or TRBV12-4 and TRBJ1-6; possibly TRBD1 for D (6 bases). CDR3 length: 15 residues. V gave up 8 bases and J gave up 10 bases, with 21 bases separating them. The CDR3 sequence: CASREGGLPGSPLHF. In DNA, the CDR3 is TGTGCCAGCCGCGAGGGGGGCCTCCCGGGCTCACCCCTCCACTTT.

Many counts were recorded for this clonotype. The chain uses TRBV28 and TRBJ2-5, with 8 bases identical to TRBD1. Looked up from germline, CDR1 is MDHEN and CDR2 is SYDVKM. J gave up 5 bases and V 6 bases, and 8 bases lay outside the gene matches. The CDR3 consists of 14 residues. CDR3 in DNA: TGTGCCAGCAGCCGTGGACAGGGCATCGAGACCCAGTACTTC. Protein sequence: CASSRGQGIETQYF. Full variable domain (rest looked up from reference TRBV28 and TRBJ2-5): DVKVTQSSRYLVKRTGEKVFLECVQDMDHENMFWYRQDPGLGLRLIYFSYDVKMKEKGDIPEGYSVSREKKERFSLILESASTNQTSMYLCASSRGQGIETQYFGPGTRLLVL.

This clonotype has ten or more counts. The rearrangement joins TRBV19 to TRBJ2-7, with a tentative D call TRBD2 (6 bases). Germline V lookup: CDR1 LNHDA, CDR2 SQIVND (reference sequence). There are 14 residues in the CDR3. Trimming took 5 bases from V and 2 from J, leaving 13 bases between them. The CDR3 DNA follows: TGTGCCAGTAGTCCGGGACTCTCCACCTACGAGCAGTACTTC. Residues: CASSPGLSTYEQYF.

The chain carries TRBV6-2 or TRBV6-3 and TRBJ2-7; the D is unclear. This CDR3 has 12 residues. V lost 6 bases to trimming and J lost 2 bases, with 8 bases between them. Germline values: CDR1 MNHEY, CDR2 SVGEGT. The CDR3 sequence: CASRTQPYEQYF. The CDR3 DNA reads TGTGCCAGCAGGACGCAGCCCTACGAGCAGTACTTC.

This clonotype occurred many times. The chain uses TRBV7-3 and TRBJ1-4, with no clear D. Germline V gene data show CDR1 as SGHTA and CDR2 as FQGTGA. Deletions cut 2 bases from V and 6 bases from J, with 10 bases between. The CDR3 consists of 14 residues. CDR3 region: CASSLYGLDEKLFF. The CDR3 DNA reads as TGTGCCAGCAGCTTATACGGACTCGATGAAAAACTGTTTTTT. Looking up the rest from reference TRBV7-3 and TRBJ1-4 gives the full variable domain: GAGVSQTPSNKVTEKGKYVELRCDPISGHTALYWYRQSLGQGPEFLIYFQGTGAADDSGLPNDRFFAVRPEGSVSTLKIQRTERGDSAVYLCASSLYGLDEKLFFGSGTQLSVL.

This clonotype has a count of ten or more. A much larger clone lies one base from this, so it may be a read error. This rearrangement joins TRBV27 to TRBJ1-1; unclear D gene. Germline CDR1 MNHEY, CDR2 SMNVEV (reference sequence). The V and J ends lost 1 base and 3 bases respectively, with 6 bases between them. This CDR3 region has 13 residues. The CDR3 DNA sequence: TGTGCCAGCAGTTTATGGGAGCACACTGAAGCTTTCTTT. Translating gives CASSLWEHTEAFF.

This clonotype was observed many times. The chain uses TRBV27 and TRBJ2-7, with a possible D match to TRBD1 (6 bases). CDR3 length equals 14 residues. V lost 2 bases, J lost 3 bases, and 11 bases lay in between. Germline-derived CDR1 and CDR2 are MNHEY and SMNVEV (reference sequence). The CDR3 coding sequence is TGTGCCAGCAGTTTAATCAGGGGCGGCTACGAGCAGTACTTC. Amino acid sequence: CASSLIRGGYEQYF.

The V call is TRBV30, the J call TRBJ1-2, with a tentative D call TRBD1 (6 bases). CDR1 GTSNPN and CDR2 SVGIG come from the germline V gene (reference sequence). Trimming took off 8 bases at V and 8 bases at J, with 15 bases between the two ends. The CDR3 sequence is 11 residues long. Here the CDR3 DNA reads TGTGCCGTTAACAGGGCTGGAGGCTACACCTTC. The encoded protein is CAVNRAGGYTF.

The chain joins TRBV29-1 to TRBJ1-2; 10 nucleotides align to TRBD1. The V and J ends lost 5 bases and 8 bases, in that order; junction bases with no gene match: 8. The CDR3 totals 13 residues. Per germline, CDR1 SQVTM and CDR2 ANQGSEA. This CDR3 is CSVKNGQGEGYTF. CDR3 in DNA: TGCAGCGTTAAAAACGGACAGGGGGAGGGCTACACCTTC.

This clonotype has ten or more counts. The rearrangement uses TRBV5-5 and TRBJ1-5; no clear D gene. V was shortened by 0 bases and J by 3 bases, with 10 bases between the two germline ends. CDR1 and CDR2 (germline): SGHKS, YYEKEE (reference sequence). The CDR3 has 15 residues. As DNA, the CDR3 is TGTGCCAGCAGCTTGGGCAGTTATCTCAATCAGCCCCAGCATTTT. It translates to CASSLGSYLNQPQHF.

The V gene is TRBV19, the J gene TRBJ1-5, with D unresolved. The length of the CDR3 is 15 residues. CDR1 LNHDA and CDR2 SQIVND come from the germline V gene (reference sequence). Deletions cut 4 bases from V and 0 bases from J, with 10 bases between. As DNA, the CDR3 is TGTGCCAGTAGTAGGAACATCTATAGCAATCAGCCCCAGCATTTT. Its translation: CASSRNIYSNQPQHF. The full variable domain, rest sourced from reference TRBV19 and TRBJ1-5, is DGGITQSPKYLFRKEGQNVTLSCEQNLNHDAMYWYRQDPGQGLRLIYYSQIVNDFQKGDIAEGYSVSREKKESFPLTVTSAQKNPTAFYLCASSRNIYSNQPQHFGDGTRLSIL.

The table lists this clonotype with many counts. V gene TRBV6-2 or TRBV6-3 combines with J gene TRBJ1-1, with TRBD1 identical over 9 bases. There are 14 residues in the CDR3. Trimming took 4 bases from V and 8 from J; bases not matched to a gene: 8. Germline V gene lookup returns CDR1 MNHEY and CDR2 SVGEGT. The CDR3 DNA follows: TGTGCCAGCAGTTTAATCCCCACAGGGGGCGAAGCTTTCTTT. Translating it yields CASSLIPTGGEAFF.

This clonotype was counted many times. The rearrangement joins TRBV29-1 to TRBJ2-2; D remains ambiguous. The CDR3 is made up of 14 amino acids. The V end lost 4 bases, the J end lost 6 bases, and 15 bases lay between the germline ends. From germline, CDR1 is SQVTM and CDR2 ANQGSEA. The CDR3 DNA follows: TGCAGCGTTGGTAGGGCGGCCAGAGCCGGGGAGCTGTTTTTT. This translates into CSVGRAARAGELFF.

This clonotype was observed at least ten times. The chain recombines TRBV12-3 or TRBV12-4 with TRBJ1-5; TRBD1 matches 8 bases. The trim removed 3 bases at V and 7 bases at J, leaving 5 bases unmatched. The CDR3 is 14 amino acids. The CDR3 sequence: CASSLDRDGQPQHF. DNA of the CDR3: TGTGCCAGCAGTTTGGACAGGGATGGACAGCCCCAGCATTTT.

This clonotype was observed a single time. In nucleotides, the CDR3 is TGTGCCAGCAGTTATTCGGCGGGACAGGTCGGTTACGAGCAGTACTTC. Translation: CASSYSAGQVGYEQYF. This chain connects TRBV12-3 or TRBV12-4 to TRBJ2-7; TRBD1 aligns across 8 bases. V dropped 4 bases and J dropped 4; count of bases not matched to a gene: 12. This CDR3 has 16 residues.

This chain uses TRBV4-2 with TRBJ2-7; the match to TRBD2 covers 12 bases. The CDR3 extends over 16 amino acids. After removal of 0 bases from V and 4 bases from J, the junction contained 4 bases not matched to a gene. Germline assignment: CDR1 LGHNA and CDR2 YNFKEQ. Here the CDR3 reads CASSQDLLAGGYEQYF. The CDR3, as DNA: TGTGCCAGCAGCCAAGATCTACTAGCGGGGGGTTACGAGCAGTACTTC.